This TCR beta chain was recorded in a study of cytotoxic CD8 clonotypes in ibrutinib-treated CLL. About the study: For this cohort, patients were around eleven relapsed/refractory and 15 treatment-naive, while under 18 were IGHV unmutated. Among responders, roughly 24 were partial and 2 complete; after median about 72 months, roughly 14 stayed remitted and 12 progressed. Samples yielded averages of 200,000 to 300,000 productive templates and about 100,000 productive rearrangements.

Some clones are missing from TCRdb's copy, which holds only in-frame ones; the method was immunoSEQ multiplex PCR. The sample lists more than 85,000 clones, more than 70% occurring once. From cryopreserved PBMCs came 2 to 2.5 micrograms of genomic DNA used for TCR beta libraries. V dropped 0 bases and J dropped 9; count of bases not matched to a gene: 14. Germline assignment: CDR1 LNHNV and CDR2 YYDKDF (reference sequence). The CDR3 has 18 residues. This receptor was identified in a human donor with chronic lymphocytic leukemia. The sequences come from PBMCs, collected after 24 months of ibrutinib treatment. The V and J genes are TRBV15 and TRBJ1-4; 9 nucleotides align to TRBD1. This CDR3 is CATSRESLRGTGWQKLFF. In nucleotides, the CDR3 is TGTGCCACCAGCAGAGAGAGTCTCCGAGGGACAGGGTGGCAAAAACTGTTTTTT.